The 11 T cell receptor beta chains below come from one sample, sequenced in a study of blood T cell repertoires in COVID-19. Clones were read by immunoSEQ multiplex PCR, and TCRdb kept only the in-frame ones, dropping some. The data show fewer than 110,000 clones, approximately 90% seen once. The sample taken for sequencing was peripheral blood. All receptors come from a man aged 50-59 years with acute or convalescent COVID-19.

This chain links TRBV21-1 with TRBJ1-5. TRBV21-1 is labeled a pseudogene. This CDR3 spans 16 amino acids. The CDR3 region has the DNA TGTGCCAGCAGCATCGGAGCCCGGGGGGTCAATCAGCCCCAGCATTTT. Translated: CASSIGARGVNQPQHF.

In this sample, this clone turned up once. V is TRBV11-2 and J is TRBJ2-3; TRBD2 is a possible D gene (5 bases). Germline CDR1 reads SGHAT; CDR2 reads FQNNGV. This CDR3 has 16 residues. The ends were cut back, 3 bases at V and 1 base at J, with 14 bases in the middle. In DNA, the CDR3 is TGTGCCAGCAGCTTCCCCCGGAGGCCCGGCACAGATACGCAGTATTTT. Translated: CASSFPRRPGTDTQYF.

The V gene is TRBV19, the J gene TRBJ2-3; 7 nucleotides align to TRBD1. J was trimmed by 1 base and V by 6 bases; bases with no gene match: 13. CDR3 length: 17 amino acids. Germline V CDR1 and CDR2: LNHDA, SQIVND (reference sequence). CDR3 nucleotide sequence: TGTGCCAGTAGCCCACGACAGGGTAGGGTGGGCACAGATACGCAGTATTTT. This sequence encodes CASSPRQGRVGTDTQYF.

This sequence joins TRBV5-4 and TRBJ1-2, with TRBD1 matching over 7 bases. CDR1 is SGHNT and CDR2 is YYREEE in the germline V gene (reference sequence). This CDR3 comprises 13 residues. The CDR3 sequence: CASSRGLSFGYTF. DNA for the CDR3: TGTGCTTCCTCCAGGGGGTTATCTTTTGGCTACACCTTC.

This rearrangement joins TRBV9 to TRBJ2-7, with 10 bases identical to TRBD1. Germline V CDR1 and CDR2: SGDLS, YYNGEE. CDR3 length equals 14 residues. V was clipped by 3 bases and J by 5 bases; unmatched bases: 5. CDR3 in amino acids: CASSASGTGDEQYF. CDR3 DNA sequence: TGTGCCAGCAGCGCCTCCGGGACAGGGGACGAGCAGTACTTC.

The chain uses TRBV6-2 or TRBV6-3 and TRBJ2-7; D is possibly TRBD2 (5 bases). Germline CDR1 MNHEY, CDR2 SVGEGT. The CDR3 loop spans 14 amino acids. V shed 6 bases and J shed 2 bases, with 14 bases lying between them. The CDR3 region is CASSPTRNPYEQYF. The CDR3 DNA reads TGTGCCAGCAGCCCCACTAGAAACCCCTACGAGCAGTACTTC.

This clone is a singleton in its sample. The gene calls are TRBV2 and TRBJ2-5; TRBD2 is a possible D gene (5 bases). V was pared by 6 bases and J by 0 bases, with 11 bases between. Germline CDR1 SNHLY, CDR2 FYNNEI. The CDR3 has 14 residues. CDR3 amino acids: CASRKAGNQETQYF. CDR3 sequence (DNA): TGTGCCAGCAGAAAAGCCGGGAACCAAGAGACCCAGTACTTC. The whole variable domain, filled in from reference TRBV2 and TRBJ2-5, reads EPEVTQTPSHQVTQMGQEVILRCVPISNHLYFYWYRQILGQKVEFLVSFYNNEISEKSEIFDDQFSVERPDGSNFTLKIRSTKLEDSAMYFCASRKAGNQETQYFGPGTRLLVL.

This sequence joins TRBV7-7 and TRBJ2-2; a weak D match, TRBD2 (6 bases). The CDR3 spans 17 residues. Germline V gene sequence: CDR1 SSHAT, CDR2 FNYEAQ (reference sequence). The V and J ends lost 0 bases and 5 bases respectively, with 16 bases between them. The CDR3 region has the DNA TGTGCCAGCAGCTTAGCGGGAGGAGGGTTAAGAACCGGGGAGCTGTTTTTT. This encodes CASSLAGGGLRTGELFF. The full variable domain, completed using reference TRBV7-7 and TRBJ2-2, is GAGVSQSPRYKVTKRGQDVTLRCDPISSHATLYWYQQALGQGPEFLTYFNYEAQPDKSGLPSDRFSAERPEGSISTLTIQRTEQRDSAMYRCASSLAGGGLRTGELFFGEGSRLTVL.

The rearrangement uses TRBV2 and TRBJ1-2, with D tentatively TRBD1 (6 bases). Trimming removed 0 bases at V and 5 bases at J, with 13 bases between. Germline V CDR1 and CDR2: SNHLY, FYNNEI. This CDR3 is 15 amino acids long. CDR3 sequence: CASSEAEGHRYGYTF. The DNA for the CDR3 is TGTGCCAGCAGTGAAGCAGAGGGACACCGTTATGGCTACACCTTC.

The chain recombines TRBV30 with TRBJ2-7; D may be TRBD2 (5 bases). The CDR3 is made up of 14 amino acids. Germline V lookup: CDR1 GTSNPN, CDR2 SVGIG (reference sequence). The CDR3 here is CAFITSGYSYEQYF. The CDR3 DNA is TGTGCGTTCATAACCAGCGGATACTCCTACGAGCAGTACTTC.

This CDR3 reads CASSLVLAGVFEKLFF. The CDR3 region has the DNA TGTGCCAGCAGCTTAGTTCTGGCAGGGGTATTTGAAAAACTGTTTTTT. The genes are TRBV7-9 and TRBJ1-4; perhaps TRBD1 as D (6 bases). The germline V and J ends were trimmed by 1 base and 7 bases, with 16 bases remaining between them. The CDR3 contains 16 residues. The germline V gene has CDR1 SEHNR and CDR2 FQNEAQ (reference sequence).